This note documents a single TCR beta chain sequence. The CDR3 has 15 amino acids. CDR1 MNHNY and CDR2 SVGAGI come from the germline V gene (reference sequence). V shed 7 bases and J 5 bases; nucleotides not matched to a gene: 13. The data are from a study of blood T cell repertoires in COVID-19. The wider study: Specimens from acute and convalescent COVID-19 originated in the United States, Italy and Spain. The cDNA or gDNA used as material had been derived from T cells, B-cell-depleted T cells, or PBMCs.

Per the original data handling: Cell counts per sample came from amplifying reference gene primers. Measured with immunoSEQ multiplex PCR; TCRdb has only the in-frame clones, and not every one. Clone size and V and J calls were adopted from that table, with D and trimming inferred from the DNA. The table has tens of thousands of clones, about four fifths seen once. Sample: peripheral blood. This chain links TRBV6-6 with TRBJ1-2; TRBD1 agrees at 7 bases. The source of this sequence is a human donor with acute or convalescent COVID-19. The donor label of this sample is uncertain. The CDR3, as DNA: TGTGCCAGCACCCGGGGGACAGAAAGTATTTATGGCTACACCTTC. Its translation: CASTRGTESIYGYTF.